This TCR beta chain appears in the sequencing data of a study of tumor-infiltrating lymphocytes in oesophageal squamous cell carcinoma. MiXCR, applied by TCRdb to the PCR reads, yields one record per CDR3 protein. The profile covers roughly 13,000 distinct CDR3 sequences, with 45% to 50% appearing a single time and 13% to 15% taken by the ten largest. The V segment lost 5 bases and the J segment 2 bases; nucleotides outside the gene matches: 4. CDR1 and CDR2 from the germline V gene are MNHEY and SVGEGT. The CDR3 sequence is 14 residues long. This sequence originates from a male donor with esophageal squamous cell carcinoma. The sample comprised blood. The rearrangement links TRBV6-2 or TRBV6-3 to TRBJ2-3; 7 bases agree with TRBD1. The CDR3 DNA sequence: TGTGCCAGCAGTGTCGGGACAGTCACAGATACGCAGTATTTT. Translation: CASSVGTVTDTQYF.